Sequencing of this T cell receptor beta chain was carried out in a study of T cells in Graves' hyperthyroidism and ophthalmopathy. Amplification of TCR beta CDR3 regions was performed using RNA transcripts as template. With the HTBI primer set, the TCR CDR3 went through a first round of RT-PCR. TCRdb re-analysed the multiplex PCR reads in MiXCR, keeping a single row per CDR3 protein. Of approximately 690,000 distinct CDR3 sequences in the sample, 20% to 25% were seen once. Each ophthalmopathy patient scored at least 3 on the Clinical Activity Score and at least 4 on NOSPECS grade, with duration under 3 months. The germline gives CDR1 DFQATT, CDR2 SNEGSKA (reference sequence). The V segment lost 0 bases and the J segment 2 bases; nucleotides outside the gene matches: 3. CDR3 length: 15 residues. In this sample, this clonotype turned up a few times. What it binds is unknown. Study-wide points: Within blood appeared most thyroid clonotypes that had expanded above 0.001. Classification by a 13 V-J model distinguished ophthalmopathy from stable hyperthyroidism.

V usage is TRBV20-1 and J usage is TRBJ2-7, with 11 bases fitting TRBD2. This clonotype originated in a man aged 25 to 40 with Graves' ophthalmopathy. Sample: blood. CDR3 loop: CSARDPTSGAYEQYF. The CDR3 coding sequence is TGCAGTGCTAGAGATCCGACTAGCGGGGCCTACGAGCAGTACTTC.